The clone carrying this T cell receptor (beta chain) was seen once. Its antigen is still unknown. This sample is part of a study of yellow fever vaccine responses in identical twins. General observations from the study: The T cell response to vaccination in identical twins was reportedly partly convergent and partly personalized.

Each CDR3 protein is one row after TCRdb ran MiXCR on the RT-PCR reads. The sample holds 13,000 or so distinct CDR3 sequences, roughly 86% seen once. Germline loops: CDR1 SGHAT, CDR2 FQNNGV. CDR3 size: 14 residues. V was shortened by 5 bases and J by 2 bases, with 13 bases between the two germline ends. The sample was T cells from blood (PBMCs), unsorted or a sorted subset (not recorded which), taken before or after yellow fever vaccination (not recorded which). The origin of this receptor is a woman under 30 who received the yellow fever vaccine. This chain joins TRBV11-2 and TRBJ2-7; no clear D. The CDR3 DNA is TGTGCCAGCAGCGACTCAGTCGGCACCTACGAGCAGTACTTC. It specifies CASSDSVGTYEQYF.